This T cell receptor (beta chain) was sequenced for a study of blood T cell repertoires in COVID-19. The CDR3 has 17 residues. From germline, CDR1 is LNHDA and CDR2 SQIVND (reference sequence). Deletions cut 7 bases from V and 0 bases from J, with 21 bases between. Clones were sequenced by immunoSEQ multiplex PCR, and TCRdb holds only the in-frame ones, with some missing. Of about 190,000 clones in the sample, approximately 84% were seen once. The material sequenced was peripheral blood. This chain uses TRBV19 with TRBJ1-1; a possible D gene is TRBD1 (5 bases). The sequence was obtained from a woman aged 70-85 years with active or convalescent COVID-19. The CDR3 DNA is TGTGCCAGTACGTCCCGTGGGGGGAACATCCTGAACACTGAAGCTTTCTTT. Its protein is CASTSRGGNILNTEAFF.